A single sample is the source of the 20 T cell receptor beta chains below, sequenced in a study of T cell responses to AZD1222 COVID-19 vaccine. Sequencing was performed with immunoSEQ multiplex PCR; in TCRdb, only in-frame clones are kept and a portion is missing. The sample carries approximately 110,000 clones, about 89% recorded once. The sequences come from peripheral blood, collected on day 0 of AZD1222 vaccination. The receptors were sampled from an adult in good health.

The genes are TRBV25-1 and TRBJ1-6; tentatively, D is TRBD1 (6 bases). Germline assignment: CDR1 MGHDK and CDR2 SYGVNS. The CDR3 is 16 amino acids. V dropped 7 bases and J dropped 6 bases, with 19 bases sitting between them. The CDR3 nucleotides read TGTGCCAGCATAGGGGGGACGGCGGGCTTTAATTCACCCCTCCACTTT. Its translation: CASIGGTAGFNSPLHF.

J is TRBJ1-3 and V is TRBV6-5; D unresolved. This CDR3 region has 15 residues. From germline, CDR1 is MNHEY and CDR2 SVGAGI. The V end was cut by 6 bases, the J end by 1 base, with 13 bases between. CDR3 DNA: TGTGCCAGCAGAGCACAGCAAATATCTGGAAACACCATATATTTT. It translates to CASRAQQISGNTIYF.

V usage is TRBV6-4 and J usage is TRBJ2-1; TRBD2 matches 7 bases. Trimming removed 4 bases from V and 9 bases from J; junction bases left unmatched: 6. This CDR3 spans 13 amino acids. Germline CDR1 and CDR2: MRHNA and SNTAGT. CDR3 sequence: CASSVIGGFEQFF. Written as DNA, the CDR3 is TGTGCCAGCAGTGTCATCGGGGGGTTTGAGCAGTTCTTC.

The chain carries TRBV7-9 and TRBJ2-5; possible D gene TRBD1, 6 bases. The CDR3 length is 14 residues. V was clipped by 2 bases and J by 2 bases, with 9 bases between them. CDR1 SEHNR and CDR2 FQNEAQ come from the germline V gene (reference sequence). The CDR3 loop is CASSLRTEQETQYF. Written as DNA, the CDR3 is TGTGCCAGCAGCTTACGGACAGAACAAGAGACCCAGTACTTC.

The CDR3 reads CASSYIGNPQYF. CDR3 nucleotide sequence: TGTGCCAGCAGTTACATAGGGAACCCGCAGTATTTT. The chain is built from TRBV6-2 or TRBV6-3 and TRBJ2-3; D is undetermined. V gave up 2 bases and J gave up 10 bases, with 10 bases separating them. Germline V gene data show CDR1 as MNHEY and CDR2 as SVGEGT. There are 12 residues in the CDR3.

The rearrangement joins TRBV27 to TRBJ2-1; D is unclear. Trimming took off 3 bases at V and 0 bases at J, with 9 bases between the two ends. CDR1 is MNHEY, CDR2 SMNVEV, per germline (reference sequence). CDR3 length equals 15 residues. This CDR3 reads CASSFNSNSYNEQFF. CDR3 nucleotides: TGTGCCAGCAGTTTTAACTCCAACTCCTACAATGAGCAGTTCTTC.

The chain is built from TRBV11-1 and TRBJ1-6; D is uncertain. Trimming pared 5 bases from V and 4 bases from J, leaving 12 bases between. CDR3 length: 15 amino acids. CDR1 SGHAT and CDR2 FQDESV come from the germline V gene (reference sequence). The chain's CDR3 is CASSPRERYNSPLHF. The CDR3 DNA sequence: TGTGCCAGCAGCCCCCGGGAACGTTATAATTCACCCCTCCACTTT. Full variable domain (outside the CDR3, taken from reference TRBV11-1 and TRBJ1-6): EAEVAQSPRYKITEKSQAVAFWCDPISGHATLYWYRQILGQGPELLVQFQDESVVDDSQLPKDRFSAERLKGVDSTLKIQPAELGDSAMYLCASSPRERYNSPLHFGNGTRLTVT.

The genes are TRBV11-3 and TRBJ2-5, with D hard to call. Per germline, CDR1 SGHNT and CDR2 YENEEA. There are 12 residues in the CDR3. V lost 0 bases and J lost 2, with 1 base in between. The DNA of the CDR3 is TGTGCCAGCAGCTTAGATCAAGAGACCCAGTACTTC. Its protein is CASSLDQETQYF.

Here the CDR3 DNA reads TGTGCCAGCAATATCGGGGCCTCCTACGAGCAGTACTTC. It translates to CASNIGASYEQYF. V is TRBV7-9 and J is TRBJ2-7; D assignment may be TRBD1 or TRBD2 (5 bases each). There are 13 residues in the CDR3. V lost 7 bases and J lost 0, with 10 bases in between. Germline V gene lookup returns CDR1 SEHNR and CDR2 FQNEAQ (reference sequence).

This clone appeared a single time. The chain carries TRBV2 and TRBJ2-1; D gene uncertain. The V end was cut by 2 bases, the J end by 9 bases, with 17 bases between. The germline CDR1 and CDR2 sequences are SNHLY and FYNNEI. The CDR3 sequence is 15 residues long. The CDR3 region is CASSERPATFGEQFF. For the CDR3, the DNA is TGTGCCAGCAGTGAACGCCCAGCCACCTTCGGTGAGCAGTTCTTC. The full variable domain, in which reference TRBV2 and TRBJ2-1 provide the parts outside the CDR3, is EPEVTQTPSHQVTQMGQEVILRCVPISNHLYFYWYRQILGQKVEFLVSFYNNEISEKSEIFDDQFSVERPDGSNFTLKIRSTKLEDSAMYFCASSERPATFGEQFFGPGTRLTVL.

V gene TRBV7-8 combines with J gene TRBJ1-1; TRBD1 matches 7 bases. From germline, CDR1 is SGHVS and CDR2 FQNEAQ. J gave up 5 bases and V 3 bases, and 6 bases lay outside the gene matches. The CDR3 is 14 residues long. The DNA of the CDR3 is TGTGCCAGCAGCTTTCTGACAGGGCTGACTGAAGCTTTCTTT. This translates into CASSFLTGLTEAFF. Using reference TRBV7-8 and TRBJ1-1 for the parts outside the CDR3, the full variable domain is GAGVSQSPRYKVAKRGQDVALRCDPISGHVSLFWYQQALGQGPEFLTYFQNEAQLDKSGLPSDRFFAERPEGSVSTLKIQRTQQEDSAVYLCASSFLTGLTEAFFGQGTRLTVV.

The chain recombines TRBV18 with TRBJ1-1, with a tentative D call TRBD1 (5 bases). Deletions cut 3 bases from V and 7 bases from J, with 12 bases between. The CDR3 consists of 13 residues. CDR1 is KGHSH, CDR2 LQKENI, per germline. This CDR3 is CASSPETELEAFF. As DNA, the CDR3 is TGTGCCAGCTCACCCGAGACAGAACTTGAAGCTTTCTTT.

V gene TRBV11-2 combines with J gene TRBJ2-1; 8 bases align to TRBD1. This CDR3 contains 15 residues. V was pared by 4 bases and J by 3 bases, with 5 bases of the junction left unmatched. The germline V gene encodes CDR1 SGHAT and CDR2 FQNNGV. The CDR3 sequence is CASSSGTGFYNEQFF. CDR3 nucleotides: TGTGCCAGCAGCTCAGGGACAGGCTTCTACAATGAGCAGTTCTTC. Full variable domain (rest looked up from reference TRBV11-2 and TRBJ2-1): EAGVAQSPRYKIIEKRQSVAFWCNPISGHATLYWYQQILGQGPKLLIQFQNNGVVDDSQLPKDRFSAERLKGVDSTLKIQPAKLEDSAVYLCASSSGTGFYNEQFFGPGTRLTVL.

This chain uses TRBV6-2 or TRBV6-3 with TRBJ1-3; D remains ambiguous. V gave up 6 bases and J gave up 3 bases, with 12 bases separating them. Germline lookup yields CDR1 MNHEY and CDR2 SVGEGT. The CDR3 is made up of 14 amino acids. The CDR3 nucleotides read TGTGCCAGCAGCAAGTATTCCTTTGGAAACACCATATATTTT. Translated: CASSKYSFGNTIYF.

The V gene is TRBV9, the J gene TRBJ2-7, with D perhaps assigned TRBD1 or TRBD2 (5 bases each). The V gene lost 1 base and the J gene lost 4 bases, with 9 bases spanning the gap. The germline V gene has CDR1 SGDLS and CDR2 YYNGEE. CDR3 length: 13 residues. The CDR3 bases are TGTGCCAGCAGCGTACAGGGCGGGTACGAGCAGTACTTC. This sequence encodes CASSVQGGYEQYF.

This chain connects TRBV28 to TRBJ2-2; D not resolved. Trimming pared 2 bases from V and 4 bases from J, leaving 17 bases between. The CDR3 consists of 17 residues. CDR1 is MDHEN, CDR2 SYDVKM, per germline. For the CDR3, the DNA is TGTGCCAGCAGTTTAACCCAAGTCTCGAGTGGCACCGGGGAGCTGTTTTTT. Translation: CASSLTQVSSGTGELFF.

The chain employs TRBV10-1 and TRBJ1-1, with a tentative D call TRBD1 (5 bases). The CDR3 is 13 amino acids. Germline V gives CDR1 WNHNN, CDR2 SYGVQD (reference sequence). Deletions cut 6 bases from V and 5 bases from J, with 13 bases between. The CDR3 reads CASRRDAGTEAFF. The CDR3 nucleotides are TGCGCCAGCAGACGGGACGCCGGGACTGAAGCTTTCTTT.

This rearrangement joins TRBV7-2 to TRBJ2-7; 10 nucleotides line up with TRBD2. Germline V gene sequence: CDR1 SGHTA, CDR2 FQGNSA. CDR3 length: 15 amino acids. Trimming cost V 4 bases and J 2 bases; bases outside gene matches: 5. DNA of the CDR3: TGTGCCAGCAGCTCGTCACTAGCGGGGCCCTACGAGCAGTACTTC. It codes for CASSSSLAGPYEQYF. Using reference TRBV7-2 and TRBJ2-7 for the parts outside the CDR3, the full variable domain is GAGVSQSPSNKVTEKGKDVELRCDPISGHTALYWYRQSLGQGLEFLIYFQGNSAPDKSGLPSDRFSAERTGGSVSTLTIQRTQQEDSAVYLCASSSSLAGPYEQYFGPGTRLTVT.

This clone was detected only a few times. Other DNA sequences in the sample encode the same CDR3. The chain has TRBV30 and TRBJ1-3; no definite D call. The CDR3 spans 11 residues. Germline assignment: CDR1 GTSNPN and CDR2 SVGIG (reference sequence). V was pared by 2 bases and J by 4 bases, with 3 bases between. The CDR3 loop is CAWSKGNTIYF. In nucleotides, the CDR3 is TGTGCCTGGAGTAAAGGAAACACCATATATTTT.

The chain couples TRBV4-3 to TRBJ1-2; D gene unclear. Trimming shortened V by 0 bases and J by 4 bases, and 12 bases separated the two germline ends. Germline V gives CDR1 LGHNA, CDR2 YSLEER. This CDR3 contains 15 residues. The CDR3 DNA reads as TGCGCCAGCAGCCAAGATCCCAGTGGACTCTATGGCTACACCTTC. Protein sequence: CASSQDPSGLYGYTF.